Below, 25 T cell receptor beta chains from the same sample are listed, as sequenced in a study of blood T cells in healthy people across ages. Sample-barcoded 5' priming and a J-beta primer mix drove a second PCR of about 6 to 12 cycles. MiXCR was run by TCRdb on the 5' RACE reads, yielding one entry per CDR3 protein. The sample lists 500,000 to 600,000 distinct CDR3 sequences; roughly 28% were seen once. Material: blood. Every receptor here comes from a woman aged 70 to 79 in good health.

The table lists this clonotype with a few counts. The chain recombines TRBV5-1 with TRBJ2-5; D gene uncertain. Trimming cost V 1 base and J 0 bases, with 10 bases left between them. Germline V gene lookup returns CDR1 SGHRS and CDR2 YFSETQ. This CDR3 is built from 15 residues. As DNA, the CDR3 is TGCGCCAGCAGCTTGATGATTGCTAACCAAGAGACCCAGTACTTC. Protein sequence: CASSLMIANQETQYF.

The sample holds a few counts of this clonotype. The rearrangement uses TRBV20-1 and TRBJ2-2; no reliable D call. CDR1 DFQATT and CDR2 SNEGSKA come from the germline V gene (reference sequence). V was trimmed by 2 bases and J by 9 bases, leaving 10 bases between them. The CDR3 covers 12 residues. The CDR3 here is CSARSDGRELFF. The CDR3 region has the DNA TGCAGTGCTAGATCCGACGGGCGGGAGCTGTTTTTT.

Regarding this clonotype: One end of the junction does not line up with germline, which may come from a read error. This rearrangement joins TRBV4-3 to TRBJ1-4; possible D gene TRBD1, 6 bases. CDR1 is LGHNA, CDR2 YSLEER, per germline. The CDR3 extends over 14 amino acids. The DNA for the CDR3 is TGCGCCAACAGCCAAGGGGGAGCTAATGAAAAACTGTTTTTT. The encoded protein is CANSQGGANEKLFF.

In the case of this clonotype: A much larger clone sits a single nucleotide away, making a read error possible. The V and J genes are TRBV7-2 and TRBJ2-5; either TRBD1 or TRBD2 may supply D (6 bases each). The CDR3 totals 14 residues. Germline CDR1 reads SGHTA; CDR2 reads FQGNSA. V lost 2 bases and J lost 9, with 16 bases in between. The CDR3 here is CASSLLQGGEAQYF. DNA of the CDR3: TGTGCCAGCAGCTTATTACAGGGTGGGGAGGCCCAGTACTTC.

The rearrangement joins TRBV6-6 to TRBJ1-2, with 7 nucleotides matching TRBD1. The CDR3 is made up of 13 amino acids. The junction had 4 bases not matched to a gene; V was cut back by 6 bases and J by 3 bases. The germline V gene has CDR1 MNHNY and CDR2 SVGAGI (reference sequence). CDR3: CASSNTGDYGYTF. In DNA form, the CDR3 reads TGTGCCAGCAGCAACACAGGGGACTATGGCTACACCTTC.

The J gene is TRBJ2-5, the V gene TRBV6-2 or TRBV6-3; TRBD2 aligns across 7 bases. CDR3 length: 15 amino acids. The V and J ends lost 2 bases and 2 bases, in that order; junction bases with no gene match: 5. Germline CDR1 and CDR2: MNHEY and SVGEGT. The CDR3 loop is CASSYLGTKQETQYF. CDR3 nucleotide sequence: TGTGCCAGCAGTTACCTCGGGACTAAGCAAGAGACCCAGTACTTC.

This chain connects TRBV5-1 to TRBJ1-4; the D gene is possibly TRBD1 (6 bases). The CDR3 contains 14 residues. V dropped 4 bases and J dropped 5 bases, with 12 bases sitting between them. The V gene's germline CDR1 is SGHRS and CDR2 YFSETQ. CDR3: CASSRDTRNEKLFF. CDR3 sequence (DNA): TGCGCCAGCAGCCGGGACACCAGGAATGAAAAACTGTTTTTT.

This clonotype was seen only a few times. The V call is TRBV14, the J call TRBJ1-2; 7 bases line up with TRBD1. Germline values: CDR1 SGHDN, CDR2 FVKESK. The CDR3 consists of 14 residues. The V segment lost 4 bases and the J segment 4 bases; nucleotides outside the gene matches: 6. The CDR3 is CASSLTGAFYGYTF. The CDR3, as DNA: TGTGCCAGCAGCCTAACAGGGGCCTTCTATGGCTACACCTTC.

This chain joins TRBV29-1 and TRBJ2-1; D not certain. Trimming pared 6 bases from V and 2 bases from J, leaving 8 bases between. The CDR3 has 12 amino acids. Germline V CDR1 and CDR2: SQVTM, ANQGSEA. The CDR3 region is CSVGRTYNEQFF. Here the CDR3 DNA reads TGCAGCGTCGGACGGACCTACAATGAGCAGTTCTTC.

This clonotype has more than one count but fewer than ten. The chain carries TRBV6-2 or TRBV6-3 and TRBJ2-5; tentative D call: TRBD2 (6 bases). Judging by the DNA end, TRBJ2-7 fits better; the J call may be wrong. The germline gives CDR1 MNHEY, CDR2 SVGEGT. The CDR3 has 15 amino acids. The CDR3: CASSGGANVAYEQYF. As DNA, the CDR3 is TGTGCCAGCAGCGGCGGGGCCAACGTGGCCTACGAGCAGTACTTC.

This clonotype was observed a handful of times. As DNA, the CDR3 is TGCAGTGCTCCTTCTAGCTCGGAGACCCAGTACTTC. This codes for CSAPSSSETQYF. The chain recombines TRBV20-1 with TRBJ2-5; TRBD2 might be the D (5 bases). CDR1 is DFQATT and CDR2 is SNEGSKA in the germline V gene (reference sequence). The CDR3 has 12 amino acids. Trimming cost V 5 bases and J 5 bases, with 12 bases left between them.

The J gene is TRBJ2-5, the V gene TRBV29-1; TRBD2 might be the D (6 bases). The CDR3 has 17 residues. CDR1 SQVTM and CDR2 ANQGSEA come from the germline V gene. V was clipped by 3 bases and J by 9 bases, with 29 bases between them. CDR3 DNA sequence: TGCAGCGTTGAGGGTCGGAGCGGGCCAAAGCTCCTATTGTCCCAGTACTTC. This codes for CSVEGRSGPKLLLSQYF.

This chain links TRBV20-1 with TRBJ2-3; D may be TRBD1 or TRBD2 (5 bases each). The V and J ends lost 3 bases and 0 bases respectively, with 7 bases between them. Germline-derived CDR1 and CDR2 are DFQATT and SNEGSKA (reference sequence). The CDR3 contains 13 residues. The chain's CDR3 is CSARWDSTDTQYF. The CDR3 nucleotides are TGCAGTGCTAGGTGGGACAGCACAGATACGCAGTATTTT.

The chain employs TRBV6-1 and TRBJ1-1, with unresolved D. V gave up 7 bases and J gave up 1 base, with 7 bases separating them. The length of the CDR3 is 12 residues. Germline-derived CDR1 and CDR2 are MNHNS and SASEGT. Written as DNA, the CDR3 is TGTGCCAGCACTAAGGGGAACACTGAAGCTTTCTTT. Translating gives CASTKGNTEAFF.

The rearrangement links TRBV5-1 to TRBJ2-7; TRBD1 agrees at 7 bases. Trimming cost V 6 bases and J 0 bases; bases outside gene matches: 12. The germline gives CDR1 SGHRS, CDR2 YFSETQ. The CDR3 totals 16 residues. The CDR3 loop is CASTRMEGGLSYEQYF. The CDR3 region has the DNA TGCGCCAGCACCAGGATGGAAGGGGGCCTCTCCTACGAGCAGTACTTC.

The J gene is TRBJ2-5, the V gene TRBV5-1; D possibly corresponds to TRBD1 (6 bases). Germline V gene lookup returns CDR1 SGHRS and CDR2 YFSETQ. V was clipped by 0 bases and J by 5 bases, with 17 bases between them. This CDR3 region has 16 residues. The CDR3: CASSLEGDTQLETQYF. As DNA, the CDR3 is TGCGCCAGCAGCTTGGAAGGGGACACACAATTGGAGACCCAGTACTTC.

V usage is TRBV20-1 and J usage is TRBJ1-1; a possible D gene is TRBD1 (5 bases). The V end lost 6 bases, the J end lost 3 bases, and 11 bases lay between the germline ends. Per the germline V gene, CDR1 is DFQATT and CDR2 is SNEGSKA (reference sequence). CDR3 size: 12 residues. DNA for the CDR3: TGCAGTGCAGGGGACCGGGACACTGAAGCTTTCTTT. It translates to CSAGDRDTEAFF.

This clonotype was seen a handful of times. This chain joins TRBV12-5 and TRBJ2-1; perhaps TRBD2 as D (6 bases). The CDR3 is 17 amino acids. V lost 0 bases, J lost 8 bases, and 20 bases lay in between. From germline, CDR1 is LGHNT and CDR2 FRNRAP. CDR3 nucleotides: TGTGCTAGTGGTTTGGTACAGAGACTAGACGTAGGCGATGAGCAGTTCTTC. Translated, it gives CASGLVQRLDVGDEQFF. The full variable domain, with the rest looked up from reference TRBV12-5 and TRBJ2-1, is DARVTQTPRHKVTEMGQEVTMRCQPILGHNTVFWYRQTMMQGLELLAYFRNRAPLDDSGMPKDRFSAEMPDATLATLKIQPSEPRDSAVYFCASGLVQRLDVGDEQFFGPGTRLTVL.

Only one count was recorded for this clonotype. The chain is built from TRBV20-1 and TRBJ2-3, with 12 nucleotides matching TRBD2. V gave up 1 base and J gave up 4 bases; unmatched junction bases: 3. The CDR3 covers 15 residues. Germline V gene data show CDR1 as DFQATT and CDR2 as SNEGSKA (reference sequence). In DNA, the CDR3 is TGCAGTGCTAGAGGGACTAGCGGGGCCCCAGATACGCAGTATTTT. Protein sequence: CSARGTSGAPDTQYF.

Concerning this clonotype itself: Being one base from a much bigger clone, this may be a read error. The conserved final phenylalanine or tryptophan is absent from the CDR3, which likely points to a read error. The chain recombines TRBV7-2 with TRBJ1-1; D ambiguous. CDR3 size: 14 residues. Germline CDR1 SGHTA, CDR2 FQGNSA. V was clipped by 1 base and J by 7 bases, with 13 bases between them. This chain's CDR3 is CASSLVVTSLEAFL. The CDR3 DNA is TGTGCCAGCAGCTTAGTGGTAACCTCCCTTGAAGCTTTCCTT.

This clonotype was detected only a few times. V gene TRBV20-1 combines with J gene TRBJ2-5; TRBD2 matches 11 bases. CDR1 is DFQATT, CDR2 SNEGSKA, per germline (reference sequence). CDR3 length: 15 residues. The CDR3 sequence: CSATTTSGVGETQYF. The CDR3 nucleotides read TGCAGCGCGACCACGACTAGCGGGGTCGGGGAGACCCAGTACTTC.

In its sample, this clonotype was seen a few times. The chain has TRBV20-1 and TRBJ1-4, with D maybe TRBD1 (5 bases). The CDR3 has 15 residues. Trimming removed 4 bases at V and 8 bases at J, with 20 bases between. Looked up from germline, CDR1 is DFQATT and CDR2 is SNEGSKA (reference sequence). CDR3 sequence (DNA): TGCAGTGCTAACCCAGGGTGGGGTGAAAAAGAAAAACTGTTTTTT. This encodes CSANPGWGEKEKLFF.

In its sample, this clonotype was seen a few times. V is TRBV20-1 and J is TRBJ2-1, with TRBD2 matching 12 bases. CDR1 is DFQATT and CDR2 is SNEGSKA in the germline V gene (reference sequence). J gave up 7 bases and V 6 bases, and 7 bases lay outside the gene matches. CDR3 length equals 14 residues. DNA of the CDR3: TGCAGTGCGTCTAGCGGGGGGGCTGAGAATGAGCAGTTCTTC. It is translated as CSASSGGAENEQFF.

The V call is TRBV3-1, the J call TRBJ2-5; 7 bases line up with TRBD2. The last part of the DNA fits TRBJ2-1 better; the J call may be wrong. The V gene's germline CDR1 is LGHDT and CDR2 YNNKEL (reference sequence). The CDR3 length is 14 residues. In DNA, the CDR3 is TGTGCCAGCAGCCAAGAAGGGTGGCGCGGGGGACAGTTCTTC. It translates to CASSQEGWRGGQFF.

This clonotype was counted only a few times. The J gene is TRBJ2-5, the V gene TRBV5-1; perhaps D is TRBD1 or TRBD2 (5 bases each). Near its end, the DNA agrees better with TRBJ2-7, so the J call may be wrong. The CDR3 is made up of 15 amino acids. Germline lookup yields CDR1 SGHRS and CDR2 YFSETQ. CDR3 sequence reads: CASSLPMRGTYEQYF. The DNA of the CDR3 is TGCGCCAGCAGCTTGCCGATGAGGGGTACCTACGAGCAGTACTTC.